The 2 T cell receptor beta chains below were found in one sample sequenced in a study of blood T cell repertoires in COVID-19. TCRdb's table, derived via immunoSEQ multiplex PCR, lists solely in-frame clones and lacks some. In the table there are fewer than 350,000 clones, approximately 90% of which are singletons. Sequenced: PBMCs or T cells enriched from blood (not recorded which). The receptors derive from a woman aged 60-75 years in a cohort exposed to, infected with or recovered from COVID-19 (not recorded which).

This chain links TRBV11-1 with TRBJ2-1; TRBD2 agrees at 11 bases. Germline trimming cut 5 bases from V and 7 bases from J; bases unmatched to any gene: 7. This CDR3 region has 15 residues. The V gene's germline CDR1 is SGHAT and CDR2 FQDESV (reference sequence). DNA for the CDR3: TGTGCCAGCAGCCTTAGCGGGAGGGCCGAGAATGAGCAGTTCTTC. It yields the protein CASSLSGRAENEQFF.

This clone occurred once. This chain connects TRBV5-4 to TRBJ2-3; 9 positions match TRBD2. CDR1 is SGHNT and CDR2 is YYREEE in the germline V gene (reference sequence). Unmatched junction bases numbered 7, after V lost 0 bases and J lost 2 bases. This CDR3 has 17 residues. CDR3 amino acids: CASSLALAGDFTDTQYF. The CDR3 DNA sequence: TGTGCCAGCAGCTTGGCATTAGCGGGAGATTTCACAGATACGCAGTATTTT.